The 25 T cell receptor beta chains in this list originate from one sample, sequenced in a study of blood T cell repertoires in COVID-19. Generated by immunoSEQ multiplex PCR, the TCRdb table keeps only in-frame clones and is missing some. The sample contains tens of thousands of clones, roughly 79% of which appear only once. The sequenced material came from peripheral blood. The origin of the receptors is a man between 60 and 70 years old with acute or convalescent COVID-19.

The chain employs TRBV11-3 and TRBJ2-6, with 9 bases identical to TRBD1. V lost 4 bases and J lost 0; bases outside the gene matches: 1. This CDR3 has 16 residues. Germline-derived CDR1 and CDR2 are SGHNT and YENEEA. The CDR3 region has the DNA TGTGCCAGCAGCTCGGGACAGGGCTCTGGGGCCAACGTCCTGACTTTC. Amino acids: CASSSGQGSGANVLTF. The full variable domain, rest sourced from reference TRBV11-3 and TRBJ2-6, is EAGVVQSPRYKIIEKKQPVAFWCNPISGHNTLYWYLQNLGQGPELLIRYENEEAVDDSQLPKDRFSAERLKGVDSTLKIQPAELGDSAVYLCASSSGQGSGANVLTFGAGSRLTVL.

The chain couples TRBV5-1 to TRBJ1-6; possible D gene TRBD1, 5 bases. The CDR3 totals 14 residues. In germline, CDR1 is SGHRS, CDR2 YFSETQ. Trimming removed 2 bases from V and 9 bases from J, with 12 bases in between. The CDR3, as DNA: TGCGCCAGCAGCTTTTTGACGGGGGGTTCACCCCTCCACTTT. This codes for CASSFLTGGSPLHF.

This clone was seen a few times. This rearrangement joins TRBV5-1 to TRBJ1-2; no firm D call. The length of the CDR3 is 12 residues. Per the germline V gene, CDR1 is SGHRS and CDR2 is YFSETQ. V was shortened by 0 bases and J by 8 bases, with 8 bases between the two germline ends. CDR3 nucleotide sequence: TGCGCCAGCAGCTTGGGCGGGCCCGGCTACACCTTC. This gives the protein CASSLGGPGYTF.

This sequence joins TRBV18 and TRBJ1-1; perhaps TRBD1 as D (5 bases). Germline loops: CDR1 KGHSH, CDR2 LQKENI. Trimming took off 6 bases at V and 0 bases at J, with 20 bases between the two ends. There are 17 residues in the CDR3. The CDR3 sequence: CASSPLPGDSMNTEAFF. DNA of the CDR3: TGTGCCAGCTCTCCTCTTCCGGGAGACAGTATGAACACTGAAGCTTTCTTT.

CDR3 amino acids: CASSSTGYGNTIYF. The DNA of the CDR3 is TGCGCCAGCAGCTCCACAGGGTATGGAAACACCATATATTTT. The chain recombines TRBV5-1 with TRBJ1-3; D may be TRBD1 (6 bases). The CDR3 has 14 amino acids. V shed 3 bases and J shed 3 bases, with 10 bases lying between them. Germline CDR1 SGHRS, CDR2 YFSETQ.

This rearrangement joins TRBV4-1 to TRBJ1-1; D remains unclear. Germline V gene data show CDR1 as MGHRA and CDR2 as YSYEKL. The V end lost 3 bases, the J end lost 4 bases, and 15 bases lay between the germline ends. The CDR3 runs 15 residues. CDR3 loop: CASSHVRSGSTEAFF. The CDR3, as DNA: TGCGCCAGCAGCCATGTAAGGTCGGGGAGCACTGAAGCTTTCTTT.

The genes are TRBV19 and TRBJ1-2; 8 nucleotides align to TRBD1. CDR3 length equals 13 residues. V was clipped by 5 bases and J by 4 bases; unmatched bases: 3. Per germline, CDR1 LNHDA and CDR2 SQIVND (reference sequence). The CDR3 sequence is CASSEDRAYGYTF. The CDR3 DNA reads as TGTGCCAGTAGTGAGGACAGGGCCTATGGCTACACCTTC.

This chain connects TRBV5-1 to TRBJ2-5; 10 positions agree with TRBD1. With V trimmed by 5 bases and J by 5 bases, 6 bases remained unmatched. Germline V CDR1 and CDR2: SGHRS, YFSETQ. This CDR3 contains 14 residues. In nucleotides, the CDR3 is TGCGCCAGCAGTCGGACAGGGGGTTATGAGACCCAGTACTTC. It specifies CASSRTGGYETQYF. The whole variable domain, remainder taken from reference TRBV5-1 and TRBJ2-5, is KAGVTQTPRYLIKTRGQQVTLSCSPISGHRSVSWYQQTPGQGLQFLFEYFSETQRNKGNFPGRFSGRQFSNSRSEMNVSTLELGDSALYLCASSRTGGYETQYFGPGTRLLVL.

The CDR3 nucleotides are TGCGCCAGCAGCTTGGGACTAGCGGGGACCAATGAGCAGTTCTTC. It specifies CASSLGLAGTNEQFF. The rearrangement joins TRBV5-1 to TRBJ2-1; 11 bases agree with TRBD2. V shed 0 bases and J 6 bases; nucleotides not matched to a gene: 2. CDR3 length equals 15 residues. The germline V gene has CDR1 SGHRS and CDR2 YFSETQ. Drawing the rest from reference TRBV5-1 and TRBJ2-1, the complete variable domain is KAGVTQTPRYLIKTRGQQVTLSCSPISGHRSVSWYQQTPGQGLQFLFEYFSETQRNKGNFPGRFSGRQFSNSRSEMNVSTLELGDSALYLCASSLGLAGTNEQFFGPGTRLTVL.

This sequence joins TRBV6-6 and TRBJ2-7; possible D gene TRBD2, 6 bases. CDR1 is MNHNY and CDR2 is SVGAGI in the germline V gene (reference sequence). V gave up 7 bases and J gave up 3 bases, with 13 bases separating them. This CDR3 is 13 amino acids long. The CDR3 DNA sequence: TGTGCCAGCACGGTAGCGGTCGACTACGAGCAGTACTTC. Its translation is CASTVAVDYEQYF.

CDR3 loop: CASSFNNEQYF. The CDR3 DNA reads TGTGCCAGCAGTTTTAACAACGAGCAGTACTTC. The gene calls are TRBV27 and TRBJ2-7; D unresolved. CDR1 MNHEY and CDR2 SMNVEV come from the germline V gene (reference sequence). This CDR3 contains 11 residues. Trimming cost V 3 bases and J 5 bases, with 5 bases left between them.

The rearrangement joins TRBV6-5 to TRBJ1-5, with TRBD1 as a possible D gene (6 bases). The germline gives CDR1 MNHEY, CDR2 SVGAGI. The ends were cut back, 10 bases at V and 0 bases at J, with 10 bases in the middle. This CDR3 spans 13 amino acids. DNA of the CDR3: TGTGCCATCTCCAGGGGTAGCAATCAGCCCCAGCATTTT. Protein: CAISRGSNQPQHF.

V and J are TRBV11-3 and TRBJ2-7, with D possibly being TRBD2 (5 bases). Germline loops: CDR1 SGHNT, CDR2 YENEEA. V shed 5 bases and J shed 7 bases, with 15 bases lying between them. The CDR3 is made up of 13 amino acids. CDR3 coding DNA: TGTGCCAGCAGCAGGACTCCTCCCGGGGAGCAGTACTTC. Its protein product is CASSRTPPGEQYF.

The chain carries TRBV11-2 and TRBJ1-4; no definite D call. This CDR3 contains 14 residues. Germline CDR1 and CDR2: SGHAT and FQNNGV. The ends were cut back, 5 bases at V and 5 bases at J, with 12 bases in the middle. CDR3 residues: CASSPRFRNEKLFF. The CDR3 DNA is TGTGCCAGCAGCCCGCGCTTCCGAAATGAAAAACTGTTTTTT.

This clone was detected only a few times. The V call is TRBV7-9, the J call TRBJ1-6; TRBD1 matches at 11 bases. The trim removed 5 bases at V and 1 base at J, leaving 4 bases unmatched. Germline V lookup: CDR1 SEHNR, CDR2 FQNEAQ (reference sequence). The CDR3 runs to 17 residues. CDR3 DNA: TGTGCCAGCAGCCCCGGACAGGGGGCGTCCTATAATTCACCCCTCCACTTT. It translates to CASSPGQGASYNSPLHF.

This clone was detected a few times. The rearrangement links TRBV6-5 to TRBJ1-1; perhaps TRBD1 as D (5 bases). This CDR3 is built from 14 residues. Trimming removed 8 bases from V and 0 bases from J, with 13 bases in between. CDR1 is MNHEY and CDR2 is SVGAGI in the germline V gene. The DNA of the CDR3 is TGTGCCAGCGGAAGACAGCTAATGAACACTGAAGCTTTCTTT. Amino acid sequence: CASGRQLMNTEAFF.

The chain carries TRBV15 and TRBJ1-6; TRBD1 is a possible D gene (6 bases). This CDR3 region has 18 residues. Trimming left V 0 bases short and J 7 bases short, with 19 bases between. The germline gives CDR1 LNHNV, CDR2 YYDKDF (reference sequence). CDR3 bases: TGTGCCACCAGCAGAGATAGTCCCGGACAGTCCAGAAATTCACCCCTCCACTTT. Protein product: CATSRDSPGQSRNSPLHF.

This sequence joins TRBV29-1 and TRBJ2-3; 7 bases line up with TRBD1. Trimming took 4 bases from V and 8 from J; bases not matched to a gene: 6. The CDR3 covers 12 residues. The germline V gene encodes CDR1 SQVTM and CDR2 ANQGSEA. CDR3 DNA: TGCAGCGTTGGAGAGGGGGCTGGTACGCAGTATTTT. It is translated as CSVGEGAGTQYF.

The chain is built from TRBV6-5 and TRBJ1-1; the match to TRBD1 covers 7 bases. J lost 0 bases, V lost 5 bases, and 6 bases had no gene match. This CDR3 contains 15 residues. Germline V gene lookup returns CDR1 MNHEY and CDR2 SVGAGI. CDR3 sequence reads: CASSREGALNTEAFF. CDR3 in DNA: TGTGCCAGCAGTCGAGAGGGGGCCTTGAACACTGAAGCTTTCTTT.

V usage is TRBV7-2 and J usage is TRBJ1-6, with TRBD1 matching 9 bases. V lost 5 bases, J lost 7 bases, and 9 bases stayed unmatched. The CDR3 totals 16 residues. The germline CDR1 and CDR2 sequences are SGHTA and FQGNSA. The CDR3 DNA is TGTGCCAGCAGCGTTTCGACAGGGGGAGGCAATTCACCCCTCCACTTT. Amino acid sequence: CASSVSTGGGNSPLHF.

The CDR3 is CASSPPGQGAINTIYF. CDR3 bases: TGTGCCAGCTCACCTCCGGGACAGGGGGCTATAAACACCATATATTTT. The chain recombines TRBV18 with TRBJ1-3; 12 bases align to TRBD1. Germline CDR1 reads KGHSH; CDR2 reads LQKENI. The CDR3 has 16 amino acids. With 3 bases clipped from V and 6 bases from J, the junction kept 6 bases outside the gene matches. The full variable domain, rest sourced from reference TRBV18 and TRBJ1-3, is NAGVMQNPRHLVRRRGQEARLRCSPMKGHSHVYWYRQLPEEGLKFMVYLQKENIIDESGMPKERFSAEFPKEGPSILRIQQVVRGDSAAYFCASSPPGQGAINTIYFGEGSWLTVV.

This clone was observed a single time. The rearrangement uses TRBV27 and TRBJ1-2; TRBD1 aligns across 7 bases. Germline CDR1 MNHEY, CDR2 SMNVEV (reference sequence). The CDR3 covers 14 residues. V dropped 5 bases and J dropped 4; count of bases not matched to a gene: 7. The DNA for the CDR3 is TGTGCCAGCAGTGCCGGACAGGTCCCCTATGGCTACACCTTC. This gives the protein CASSAGQVPYGYTF.

J is TRBJ1-4 and V is TRBV27; D uncertain. This CDR3 comprises 16 residues. Trimming took 1 base from V and 0 from J, leaving 9 bases between them. The V gene's germline CDR1 is MNHEY and CDR2 SMNVEV (reference sequence). The CDR3 sequence: CASSLWAAATNEKLFF. The CDR3 bases are TGTGCCAGCAGTTTATGGGCAGCAGCAACTAATGAAAAACTGTTTTTT.

In this sample, this clone turned up once. The chain uses TRBV10-3 and TRBJ2-7; TRBD1 agrees at 7 bases. The V gene end was trimmed by 6 bases and the J gene end by 4 bases; junction bases not matched to a gene: 6. This CDR3 is 13 amino acids long. Per the germline V gene, CDR1 is ENHRY and CDR2 is SYGVKD. This CDR3 reads CAIRRDSEYEQYF. CDR3 nucleotides: TGTGCCATCAGACGGGACAGTGAATACGAGCAGTACTTC.

This rearrangement joins TRBV10-2 to TRBJ1-1; D remains unclear. Per germline, CDR1 WSHSY and CDR2 SAAADI. The V end was cut by 3 bases, the J end by 0 bases, with 8 bases between. CDR3 length: 14 amino acids. The chain's CDR3 is CASSDRLLNTEAFF. As DNA, the CDR3 is TGCGCCAGCAGTGACAGATTGCTGAACACTGAAGCTTTCTTT.